Sequencing of this T cell receptor beta chain was carried out in a study of T cell responses to AZD1222 COVID-19 vaccine. Study-wide results and caveats: Spike-specific TCRs gained breadth and depth after people received two AZD1222 doses.

Turning to this clone: What it binds is unknown.

Some clones are missing from TCRdb's copy, which holds only in-frame ones; the method was immunoSEQ multiplex PCR. The sample gives 100,000 to 150,000 clones, roughly 90% of which show up once; about 1.4% is in the top ten. This clonotype originated in an adult in good health. The sequences come from peripheral blood, collected on day 0 of AZD1222 vaccination.

CDR3 bases: TGCGCCAGCAGCCAAGAAAGACTAGCGGTTCTTGATACGCAGTATTTT. This encodes CASSQERLAVLDTQYF. The rearrangement links TRBV4-3 to TRBJ2-3, with TRBD2 matching 9 bases. With V trimmed by 0 bases and J by 6 bases, 7 bases remained unmatched. The CDR3 length is 16 residues. Germline assignment: CDR1 LGHNA and CDR2 YSLEER.